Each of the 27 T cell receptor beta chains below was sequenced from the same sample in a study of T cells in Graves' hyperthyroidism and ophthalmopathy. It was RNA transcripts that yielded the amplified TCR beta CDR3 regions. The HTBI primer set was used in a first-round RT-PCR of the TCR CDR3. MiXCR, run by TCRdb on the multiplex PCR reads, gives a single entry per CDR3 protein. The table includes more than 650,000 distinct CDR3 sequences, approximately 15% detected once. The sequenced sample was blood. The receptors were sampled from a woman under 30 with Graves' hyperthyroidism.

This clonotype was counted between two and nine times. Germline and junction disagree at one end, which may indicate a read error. The chain's CDR3 is CASSSGQGPLGRERFF. The DNA of the CDR3 is TGTGCCAGCAGCTCTGGACAGGGCCCCCTGGGGCGAGAGCGGTTCTTC. The chain is built from TRBV5-4 and TRBJ2-1; 8 bases fit TRBD1. The CDR3 consists of 16 residues. The germline CDR1 and CDR2 sequences are SGHNT and YYREEE (reference sequence).

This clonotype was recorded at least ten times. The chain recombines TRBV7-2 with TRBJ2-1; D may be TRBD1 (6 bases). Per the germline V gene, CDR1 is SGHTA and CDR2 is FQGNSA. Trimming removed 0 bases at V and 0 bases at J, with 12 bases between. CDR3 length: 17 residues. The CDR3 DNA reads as TGTGCCAGCAGCTTAGCGGCAGGGGCGAGCTCCTACAATGAGCAGTTCTTC. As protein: CASSLAAGASSYNEQFF.

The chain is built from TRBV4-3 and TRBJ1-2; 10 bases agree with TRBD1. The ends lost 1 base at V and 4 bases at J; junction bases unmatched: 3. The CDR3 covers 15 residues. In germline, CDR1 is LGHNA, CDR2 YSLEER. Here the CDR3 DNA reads TGCGCCAGCAGCCAAGGAAGGACAGGGGGCTATGGCTACACCTTC. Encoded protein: CASSQGRTGGYGYTF.

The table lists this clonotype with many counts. CDR3 loop: CASSVQGVFSYEQYF. The CDR3 DNA sequence: TGTGCCAGCAGTGTACAGGGCGTTTTCTCCTACGAGCAGTACTTC. The rearrangement uses TRBV27 and TRBJ2-7, with a tentative D call TRBD1 (6 bases). Trimming removed 5 bases at V and 0 bases at J, with 14 bases between. This CDR3 comprises 15 residues. CDR1 is MNHEY and CDR2 is SMNVEV in the germline V gene (reference sequence).

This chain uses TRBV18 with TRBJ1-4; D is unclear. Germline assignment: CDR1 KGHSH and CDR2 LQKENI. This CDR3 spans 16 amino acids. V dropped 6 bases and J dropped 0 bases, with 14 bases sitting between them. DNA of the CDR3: TGTGCCAGCTCGTCTTTCCGAGAATCAACTAATGAAAAACTGTTTTTT. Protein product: CASSSFRESTNEKLFF.

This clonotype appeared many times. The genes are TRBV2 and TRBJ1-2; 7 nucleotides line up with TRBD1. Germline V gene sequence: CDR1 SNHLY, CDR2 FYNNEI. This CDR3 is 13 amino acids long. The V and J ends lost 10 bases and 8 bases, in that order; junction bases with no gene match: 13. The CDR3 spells CATPSKGAGGYTF. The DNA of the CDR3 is TGTGCCACCCCTTCTAAGGGGGCTGGAGGCTACACCTTC.

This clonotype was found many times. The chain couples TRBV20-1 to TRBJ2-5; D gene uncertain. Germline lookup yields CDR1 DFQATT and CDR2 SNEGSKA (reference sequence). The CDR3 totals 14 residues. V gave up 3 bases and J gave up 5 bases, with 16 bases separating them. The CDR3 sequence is CSASPRKSSETQYF. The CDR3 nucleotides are TGCAGTGCTAGCCCGAGAAAGTCCTCCGAGACCCAGTACTTC.

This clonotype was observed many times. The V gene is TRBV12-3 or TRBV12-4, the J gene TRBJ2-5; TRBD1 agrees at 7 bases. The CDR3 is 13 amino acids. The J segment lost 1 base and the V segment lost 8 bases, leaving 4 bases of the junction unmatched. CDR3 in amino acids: CASGRQGQETQYF. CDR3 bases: TGTGCCAGCGGGAGACAGGGCCAAGAGACCCAGTACTTC.

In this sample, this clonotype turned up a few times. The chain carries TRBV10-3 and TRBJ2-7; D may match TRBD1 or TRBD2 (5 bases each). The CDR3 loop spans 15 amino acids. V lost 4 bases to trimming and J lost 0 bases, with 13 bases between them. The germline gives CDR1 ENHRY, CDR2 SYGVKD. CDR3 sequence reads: CAISARDGFSYEQYF. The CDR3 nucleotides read TGTGCCATCAGTGCCCGGGACGGCTTCTCCTACGAGCAGTACTTC.

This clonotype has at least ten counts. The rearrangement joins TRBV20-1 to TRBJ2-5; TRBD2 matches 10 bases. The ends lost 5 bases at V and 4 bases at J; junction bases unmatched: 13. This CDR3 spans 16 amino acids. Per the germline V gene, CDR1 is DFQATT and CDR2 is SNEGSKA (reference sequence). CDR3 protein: CSAPPGLASRPETQYF. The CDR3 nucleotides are TGCAGTGCTCCCCCGGGACTAGCGAGCCGCCCAGAGACCCAGTACTTC.

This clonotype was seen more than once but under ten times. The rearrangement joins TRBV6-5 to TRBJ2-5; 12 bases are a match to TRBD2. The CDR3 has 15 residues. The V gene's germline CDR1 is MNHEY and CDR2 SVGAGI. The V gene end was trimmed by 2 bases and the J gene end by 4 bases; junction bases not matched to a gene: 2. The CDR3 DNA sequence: TGTGCCAGCAGTTACCCGGGACTAGCGGGAGAGACCCAGTACTTC. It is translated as CASSYPGLAGETQYF.

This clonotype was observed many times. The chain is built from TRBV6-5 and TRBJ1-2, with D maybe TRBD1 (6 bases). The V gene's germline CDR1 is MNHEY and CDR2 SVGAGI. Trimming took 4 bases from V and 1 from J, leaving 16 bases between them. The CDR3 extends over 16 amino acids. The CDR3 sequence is CASSSVPGQDNYGYTF. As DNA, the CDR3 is TGTGCCAGCAGTTCCGTTCCGGGACAAGATAACTATGGCTACACCTTC.

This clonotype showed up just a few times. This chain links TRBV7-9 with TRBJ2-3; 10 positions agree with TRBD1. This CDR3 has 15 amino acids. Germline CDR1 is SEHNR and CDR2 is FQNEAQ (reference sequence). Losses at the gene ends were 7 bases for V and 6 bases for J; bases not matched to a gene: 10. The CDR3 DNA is TGTGCCAGCACCTTTTCGACAGGGGGCATGGATACGCAGTATTTT. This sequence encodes CASTFSTGGMDTQYF.

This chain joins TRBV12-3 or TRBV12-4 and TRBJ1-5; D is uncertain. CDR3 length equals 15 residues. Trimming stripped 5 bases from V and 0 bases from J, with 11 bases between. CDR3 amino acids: CASSRSLDSNQPQHF. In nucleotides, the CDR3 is TGTGCCAGCAGTCGCTCACTGGATAGCAATCAGCCCCAGCATTTT.

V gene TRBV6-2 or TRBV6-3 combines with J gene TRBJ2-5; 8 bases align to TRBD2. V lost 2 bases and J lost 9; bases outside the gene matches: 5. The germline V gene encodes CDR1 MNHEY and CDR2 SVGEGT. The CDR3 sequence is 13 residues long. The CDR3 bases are TGTGCCAGCAGTTACAAGCGGGAGAATCCCCAGTACTTC. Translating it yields CASSYKRENPQYF.

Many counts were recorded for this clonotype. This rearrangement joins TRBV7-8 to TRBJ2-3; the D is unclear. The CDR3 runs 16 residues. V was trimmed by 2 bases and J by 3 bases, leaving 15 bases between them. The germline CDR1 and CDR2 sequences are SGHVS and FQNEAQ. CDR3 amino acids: CASSLLIVGGTDTQYF. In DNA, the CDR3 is TGTGCCAGCAGCTTATTAATTGTTGGCGGAACAGATACGCAGTATTTT.

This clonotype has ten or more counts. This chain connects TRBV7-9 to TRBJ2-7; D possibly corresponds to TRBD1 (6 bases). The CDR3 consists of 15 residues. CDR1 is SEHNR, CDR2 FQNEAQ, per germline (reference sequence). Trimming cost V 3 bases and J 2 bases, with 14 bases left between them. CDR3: CASSFTGQRTYEQYF. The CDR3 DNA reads TGTGCCAGCAGCTTTACTGGACAGCGCACCTACGAGCAGTACTTC.

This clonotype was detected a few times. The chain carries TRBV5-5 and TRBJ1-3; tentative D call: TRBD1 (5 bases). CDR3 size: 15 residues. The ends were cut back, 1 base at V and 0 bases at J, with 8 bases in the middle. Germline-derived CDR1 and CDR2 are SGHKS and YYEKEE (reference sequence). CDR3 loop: CASSLHQGSGNTIYF. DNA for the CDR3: TGTGCCAGCAGCTTGCATCAGGGCTCTGGAAACACCATATATTTT.

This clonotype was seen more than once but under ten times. This chain's CDR3 is CASSWTSGPYEQYF. CDR3 in DNA: TGTGCCAGCAGTTGGACTAGCGGGCCCTACGAGCAGTACTTC. This chain uses TRBV12-3 or TRBV12-4 with TRBJ2-7, with TRBD2 identical over 11 bases. The CDR3 is 14 residues long. The ends lost 4 bases at V and 2 bases at J; junction bases unmatched: 1.

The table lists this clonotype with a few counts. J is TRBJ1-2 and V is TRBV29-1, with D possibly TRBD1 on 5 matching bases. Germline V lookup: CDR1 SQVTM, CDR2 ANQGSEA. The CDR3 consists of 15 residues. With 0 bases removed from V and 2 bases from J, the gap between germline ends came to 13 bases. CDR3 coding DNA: TGCAGCGTTGAAGATCTGAGCAGGGCCAACTATGGCTACACCTTC. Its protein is CSVEDLSRANYGYTF. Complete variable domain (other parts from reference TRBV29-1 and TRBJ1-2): SAVISQKPSRDICQRGTSLTIQCQVDSQVTMMFWYRQQPGQSLTLIATANQGSEATYESGFVIDKFPISRPNLTFSTLTVSNMSPEDSSIYLCSVEDLSRANYGYTFGSGTRLTVV.

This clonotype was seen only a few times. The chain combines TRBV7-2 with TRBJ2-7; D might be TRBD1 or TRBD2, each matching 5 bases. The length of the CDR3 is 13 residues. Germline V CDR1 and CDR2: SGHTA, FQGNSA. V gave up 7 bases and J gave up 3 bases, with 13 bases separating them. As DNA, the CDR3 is TGTGCCAGCACTCGGGACCTGTACTACGAGCAGTACTTC. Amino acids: CASTRDLYYEQYF.

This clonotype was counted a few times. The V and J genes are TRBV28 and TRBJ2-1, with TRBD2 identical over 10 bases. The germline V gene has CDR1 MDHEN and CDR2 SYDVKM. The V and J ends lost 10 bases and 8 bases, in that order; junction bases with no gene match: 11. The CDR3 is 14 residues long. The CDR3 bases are TGTGCCACAAAAGGCCTAGCGGGAGCGTATGAGCAGTTCTTC. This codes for CATKGLAGAYEQFF.

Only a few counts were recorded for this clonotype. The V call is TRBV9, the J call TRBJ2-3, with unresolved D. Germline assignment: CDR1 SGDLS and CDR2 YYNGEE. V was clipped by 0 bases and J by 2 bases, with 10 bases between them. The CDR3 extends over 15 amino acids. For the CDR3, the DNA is TGTGCCAGCAGCGTAGGTTCGGTAAACACAGATACGCAGTATTTT. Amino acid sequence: CASSVGSVNTDTQYF. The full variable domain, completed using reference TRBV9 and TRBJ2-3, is DSGVTQTPKHLITATGQRVTLRCSPRSGDLSVYWYQQSLDQGLQFLIQYYNGEERAKGNILERFSAQQFPDLHSELNLSSLELGDSALYFCASSVGSVNTDTQYFGPGTRLTVL.

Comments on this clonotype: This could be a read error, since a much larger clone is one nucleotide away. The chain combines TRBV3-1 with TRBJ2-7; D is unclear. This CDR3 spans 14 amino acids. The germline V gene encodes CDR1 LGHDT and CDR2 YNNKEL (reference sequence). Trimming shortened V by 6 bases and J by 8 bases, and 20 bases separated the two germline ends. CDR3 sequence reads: CASSHSRINEKQYF. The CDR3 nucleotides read TGTGCCAGCAGTCATTCACGGATCAATGAGAAGCAGTACTTC.

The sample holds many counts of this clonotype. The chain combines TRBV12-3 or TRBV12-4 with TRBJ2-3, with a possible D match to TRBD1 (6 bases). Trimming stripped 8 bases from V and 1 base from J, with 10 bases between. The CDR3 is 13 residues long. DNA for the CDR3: TGTGCCAGCGGTTACAGGGGCACAGATACGCAGTATTTT. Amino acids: CASGYRGTDTQYF.

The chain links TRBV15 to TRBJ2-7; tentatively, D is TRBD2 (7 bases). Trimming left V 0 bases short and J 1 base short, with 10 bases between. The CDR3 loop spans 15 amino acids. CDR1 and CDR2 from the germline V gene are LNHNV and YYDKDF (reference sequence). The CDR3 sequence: CATSREGGASYEQYF. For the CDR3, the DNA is TGTGCCACCAGCAGAGAGGGGGGGGCTTCCTACGAGCAGTACTTC.

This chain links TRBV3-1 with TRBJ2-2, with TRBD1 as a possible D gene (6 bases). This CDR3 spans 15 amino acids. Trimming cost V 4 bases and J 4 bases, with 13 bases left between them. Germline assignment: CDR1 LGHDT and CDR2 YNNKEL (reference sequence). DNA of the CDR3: TGTGCCAGCAGCCGCAGGGGATCAGGCACCGGGGAGCTGTTTTTT. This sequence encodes CASSRRGSGTGELFF.